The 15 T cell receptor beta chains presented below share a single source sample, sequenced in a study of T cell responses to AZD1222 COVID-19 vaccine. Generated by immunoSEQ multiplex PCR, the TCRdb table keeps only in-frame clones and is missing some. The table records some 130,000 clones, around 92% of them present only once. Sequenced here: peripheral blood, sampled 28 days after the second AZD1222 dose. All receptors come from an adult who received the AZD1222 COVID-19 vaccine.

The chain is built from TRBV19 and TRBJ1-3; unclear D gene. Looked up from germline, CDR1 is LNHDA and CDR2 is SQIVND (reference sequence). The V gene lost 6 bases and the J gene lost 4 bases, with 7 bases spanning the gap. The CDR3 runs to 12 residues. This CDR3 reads CASRPSGNTIYF. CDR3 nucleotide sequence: TGTGCCAGTAGACCCTCCGGAAACACCATATATTTT. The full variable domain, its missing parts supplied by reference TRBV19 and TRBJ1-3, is DGGITQSPKYLFRKEGQNVTLSCEQNLNHDAMYWYRQDPGQGLRLIYYSQIVNDFQKGDIAEGYSVSREKKESFPLTVTSAQKNPTAFYLCASRPSGNTIYFGEGSWLTVV.

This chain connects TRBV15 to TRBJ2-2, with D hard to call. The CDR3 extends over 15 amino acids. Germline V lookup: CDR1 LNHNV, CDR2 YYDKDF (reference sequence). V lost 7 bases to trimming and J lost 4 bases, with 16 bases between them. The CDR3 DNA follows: TGTGCCACCAAAGCAGTGGCAGACTTCACCGGGGAGCTGTTTTTT. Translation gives CATKAVADFTGELFF.

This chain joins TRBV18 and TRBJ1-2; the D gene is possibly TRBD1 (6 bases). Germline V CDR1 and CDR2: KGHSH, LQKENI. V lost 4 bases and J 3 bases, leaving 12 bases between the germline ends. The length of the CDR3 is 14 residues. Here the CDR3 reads CASSRNRDDYGYTF. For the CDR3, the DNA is TGTGCCAGCTCACGTAACAGGGACGACTATGGCTACACCTTC.

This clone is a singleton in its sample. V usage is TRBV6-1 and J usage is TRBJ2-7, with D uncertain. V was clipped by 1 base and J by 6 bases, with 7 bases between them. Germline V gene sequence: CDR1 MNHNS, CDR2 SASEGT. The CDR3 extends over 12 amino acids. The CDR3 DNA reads TGTGCCAGCAGTGAAGGTTGGGCCGAGCAGTACTTC. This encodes CASSEGWAEQYF.

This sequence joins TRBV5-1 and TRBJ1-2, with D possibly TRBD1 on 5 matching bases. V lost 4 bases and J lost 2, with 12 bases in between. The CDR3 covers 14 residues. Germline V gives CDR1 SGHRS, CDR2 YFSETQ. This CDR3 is CASSGGPTNYGYTF. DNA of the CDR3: TGCGCCAGCAGCGGGGGTCCGACGAACTATGGCTACACCTTC.

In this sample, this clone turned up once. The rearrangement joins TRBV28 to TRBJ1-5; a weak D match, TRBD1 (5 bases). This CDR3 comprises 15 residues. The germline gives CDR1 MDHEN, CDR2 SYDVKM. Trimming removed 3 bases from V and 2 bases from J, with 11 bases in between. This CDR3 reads CASSLSGGGNQPQHF. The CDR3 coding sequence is TGTGCCAGCAGTTTGTCCGGGGGAGGCAATCAGCCCCAGCATTTT.

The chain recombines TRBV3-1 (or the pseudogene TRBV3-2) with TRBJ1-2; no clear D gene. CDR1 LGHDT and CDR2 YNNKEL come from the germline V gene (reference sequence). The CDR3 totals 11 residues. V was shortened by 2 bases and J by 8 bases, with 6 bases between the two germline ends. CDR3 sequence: CASSQMGGYTF. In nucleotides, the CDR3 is TGTGCCAGCAGCCAAATGGGGGGCTACACCTTC.

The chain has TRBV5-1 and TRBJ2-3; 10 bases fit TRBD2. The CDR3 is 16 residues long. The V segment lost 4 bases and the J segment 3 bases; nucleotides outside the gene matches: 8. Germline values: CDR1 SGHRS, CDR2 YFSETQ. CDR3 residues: CASSRSLLAGTDTQYF. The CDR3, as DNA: TGCGCCAGCAGCCGCTCCCTACTAGCGGGAACAGATACGCAGTATTTT.

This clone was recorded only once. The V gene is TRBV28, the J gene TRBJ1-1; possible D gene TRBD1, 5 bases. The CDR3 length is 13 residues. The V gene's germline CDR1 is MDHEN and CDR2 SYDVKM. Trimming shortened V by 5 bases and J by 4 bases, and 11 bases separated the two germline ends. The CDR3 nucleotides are TGTGCCAGCAGTGTCCACGGGGGCACTGAAGCTTTCTTT. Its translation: CASSVHGGTEAFF.

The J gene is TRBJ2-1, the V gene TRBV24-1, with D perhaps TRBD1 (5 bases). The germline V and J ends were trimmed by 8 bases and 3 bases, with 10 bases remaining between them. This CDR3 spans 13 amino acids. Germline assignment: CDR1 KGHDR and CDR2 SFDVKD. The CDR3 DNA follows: TGTGCCACCAAGGGCGGACACTACAATGAGCAGTTCTTC. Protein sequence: CATKGGHYNEQFF.

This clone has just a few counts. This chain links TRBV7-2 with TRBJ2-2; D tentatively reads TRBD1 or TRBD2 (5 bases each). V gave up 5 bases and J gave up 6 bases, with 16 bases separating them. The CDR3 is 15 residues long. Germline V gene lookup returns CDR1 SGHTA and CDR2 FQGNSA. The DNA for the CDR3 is TGTGCCAGCAGCCCTCGGGGCGGACTGGCCGGGGAGCTGTTTTTT. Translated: CASSPRGGLAGELFF.

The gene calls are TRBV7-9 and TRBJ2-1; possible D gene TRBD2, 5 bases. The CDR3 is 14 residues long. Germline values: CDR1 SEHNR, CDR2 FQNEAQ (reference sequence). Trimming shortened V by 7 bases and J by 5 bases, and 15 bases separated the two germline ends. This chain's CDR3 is CASTAREDNNEQFF. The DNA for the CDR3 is TGTGCCAGCACTGCCCGGGAAGATAACAATGAGCAGTTCTTC.

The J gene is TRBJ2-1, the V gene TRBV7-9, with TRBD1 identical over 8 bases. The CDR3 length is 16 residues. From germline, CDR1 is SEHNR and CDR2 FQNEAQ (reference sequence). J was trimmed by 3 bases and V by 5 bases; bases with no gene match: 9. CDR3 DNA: TGTGCCAGCAGCCCAATAGGACAGGGCAACTACAATGAGCAGTTCTTC. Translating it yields CASSPIGQGNYNEQFF.

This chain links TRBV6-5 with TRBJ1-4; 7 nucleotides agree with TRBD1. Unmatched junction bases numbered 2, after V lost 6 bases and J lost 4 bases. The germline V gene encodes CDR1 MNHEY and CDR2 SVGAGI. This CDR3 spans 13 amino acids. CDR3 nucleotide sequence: TGTGCCAGCAGGACAGGGCTTAATGAAAAACTGTTTTTT. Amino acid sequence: CASRTGLNEKLFF.

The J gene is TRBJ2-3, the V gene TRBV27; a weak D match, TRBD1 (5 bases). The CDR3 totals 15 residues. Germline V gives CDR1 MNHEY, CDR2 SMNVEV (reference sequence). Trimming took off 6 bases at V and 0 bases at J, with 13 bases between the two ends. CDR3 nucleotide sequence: TGTGCCAGCAGCCAAGACAGAGTGAGCACAGATACGCAGTATTTT. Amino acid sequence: CASSQDRVSTDTQYF.